This entry lists 19 T cell receptor beta chains sequenced from one sample in a study of blood T cells in healthy people across ages. Combining a sample-barcoded 5' primer with a J-beta primer mix, a second PCR ran for about 7 to 11 cycles. TCRdb ran MiXCR on the 5' RACE reads and lists one entry per CDR3 protein. The sample yields roughly 1,700,000 distinct CDR3 sequences, approximately 28% seen once. Specimen: blood. These receptors came from a woman in her thirties in good health.

This clonotype has a handful of counts. This chain joins TRBV5-1 and TRBJ1-1, with D hard to call. The germline V gene encodes CDR1 SGHRS and CDR2 YFSETQ. V gave up 4 bases and J gave up 1 base, with 5 bases separating them. The CDR3 covers 12 residues. CDR3 in DNA: TGCGCCAGCAGCATCCAGAACACTGAAGCTTTCTTT. Translating it yields CASSIQNTEAFF.

This clonotype showed up just once. A much larger clone lies one base from this, so it may be a read error. V and J are TRBV7-3 and TRBJ2-5; D possibly corresponds to TRBD2 (5 bases). The J call may be wrong; the DNA end is better matched by TRBJ2-7. This CDR3 is 11 amino acids long. CDR1 is SGHTA and CDR2 is FQGTGA in the germline V gene. CDR3 DNA sequence: TGTGCCGGCAGCGCGGGCTCCGAGCAGTACTTC. It is translated as CAGSAGSEQYF.

This clonotype was detected only a few times. The chain couples TRBV2 to TRBJ2-1; no clear D gene. CDR1 and CDR2 from the germline V gene are SNHLY and FYNNEI. V was pared by 7 bases and J by 0 bases, with 7 bases between. CDR3 length: 13 residues. The DNA of the CDR3 is TGTGCCAGCAAAGGAATCTCCTACAATGAGCAGTTCTTC. The encoded protein is CASKGISYNEQFF.

CDR3: CASSLDRTSSGANVLTF. The CDR3, as DNA: TGTGCCAGCAGCTTGGACAGAACCAGCTCTGGGGCCAACGTCCTGACTTTC. This chain uses TRBV11-2 with TRBJ2-6; TRBD1 is a possible D gene (6 bases). The ends were cut back, 3 bases at V and 0 bases at J, with 12 bases in the middle. The germline CDR1 and CDR2 sequences are SGHAT and FQNNGV. The CDR3 is 17 amino acids. Complete variable domain (other parts from reference TRBV11-2 and TRBJ2-6): EAGVAQSPRYKIIEKRQSVAFWCNPISGHATLYWYQQILGQGPKLLIQFQNNGVVDDSQLPKDRFSAERLKGVDSTLKIQPAKLEDSAVYLCASSLDRTSSGANVLTFGAGSRLTVL.

At least ten counts were recorded for this clonotype. The CDR3 nucleotides are TGTGCCAGCACCGCAACCACCGGTTATCCCTACGAGCAGTACTTC. Translated: CASTATTGYPYEQYF. V gene TRBV28 combines with J gene TRBJ2-7; D remains ambiguous. Germline V gene data show CDR1 as MDHEN and CDR2 as SYDVKM. The CDR3 consists of 15 residues. Trimming left V 7 bases short and J 2 bases short, with 18 bases between.

This clonotype showed up just a few times. This chain uses TRBV11-2 with TRBJ2-1; possible D gene TRBD1, 5 bases. The CDR3 extends over 13 amino acids. Germline V gene sequence: CDR1 SGHAT, CDR2 FQNNGV. V lost 5 bases to trimming and J lost 4 bases, with 9 bases between them. The CDR3 region is CASSIQEYNEQFF. The CDR3 coding sequence is TGTGCCAGCAGCATACAGGAGTACAATGAGCAGTTCTTC.

The chain carries TRBV9 and TRBJ1-2, with unresolved D. The V end lost 4 bases, the J end lost 2 bases, and 15 bases lay between the germline ends. Germline lookup yields CDR1 SGDLS and CDR2 YYNGEE. The CDR3 totals 15 residues. The CDR3 reads CASSPRSTTNYGYTF. The CDR3 DNA reads TGTGCCAGCAGCCCAAGAAGTACCACCAACTATGGCTACACCTTC.

V is TRBV7-9 and J is TRBJ1-1; no definite D call. The CDR3 length is 15 residues. Trimming left V 4 bases short and J 4 bases short, with 16 bases between. Germline loops: CDR1 SEHNR, CDR2 FQNEAQ (reference sequence). This CDR3 is CASSSRVGLTTEAFF. For the CDR3, the DNA is TGTGCCAGCAGCTCCCGTGTGGGCCTGACCACTGAAGCTTTCTTT.

Many counts were recorded for this clonotype. V is TRBV6-2 or TRBV6-3 and J is TRBJ2-7; 7 bases are a match to TRBD2. The CDR3 runs 14 residues. Germline CDR1 is MNHEY and CDR2 is SVGEGT. The J segment lost 4 bases and the V segment lost 0 bases, leaving 3 bases of the junction unmatched. The CDR3 here is CASSYSRGTYEQYF. CDR3 in DNA: TGTGCCAGCAGTTACTCGCGGGGGACTTACGAGCAGTACTTC.

The V gene is TRBV20-1, the J gene TRBJ2-5; D is possibly TRBD1 or TRBD2 (5 bases each). Germline lookup yields CDR1 DFQATT and CDR2 SNEGSKA (reference sequence). This CDR3 is built from 13 residues. Trimming took 7 bases from V and 4 from J, leaving 16 bases between them. CDR3 nucleotide sequence: TGCAGTGTTCCTAGGGAGCAGGGAGAGACCCAGTACTTC. Encoded protein: CSVPREQGETQYF.

This clonotype was seen only once. The V and J genes are TRBV20-1 and TRBJ2-7, with TRBD2 identical over 10 bases. From germline, CDR1 is DFQATT and CDR2 SNEGSKA (reference sequence). The trim removed 0 bases at V and 0 bases at J, leaving 11 bases unmatched. This CDR3 comprises 18 residues. The CDR3 spells CSARDILAGASVSYEQYF. In DNA form, the CDR3 reads TGCAGTGCTAGAGATATCCTAGCGGGGGCCTCTGTCTCCTACGAGCAGTACTTC.

The V gene is TRBV11-1, the J gene TRBJ2-7; 7 bases are a match to TRBD1. V lost 3 bases to trimming and J lost 4 bases; unmatched junction nucleotides: 6. This CDR3 has 14 amino acids. Germline V gene lookup returns CDR1 SGHAT and CDR2 FQDESV (reference sequence). CDR3 residues: CASSFDDREYEQYF. For the CDR3, the DNA is TGTGCCAGCAGCTTTGACGACAGGGAGTACGAGCAGTACTTC.

This clonotype was seen more than once but under ten times. The chain has TRBV4-1 and TRBJ2-4; D possibly uses TRBD1 or TRBD2 (5 bases each). The closer fit of TRBJ2-7 to the DNA end suggests the J call may be wrong. The CDR3 sequence is 15 residues long. The germline CDR1 and CDR2 sequences are MGHRA and YSYEKL. CDR3 in amino acids: CASSRGTPFTYEQYF. The DNA for the CDR3 is TGCGCCAGCAGCCGAGGGACCCCCTTCACCTACGAGCAGTACTTC.

The genes are TRBV19 and TRBJ2-5, with D perhaps TRBD2 (5 bases). The CDR3 is made up of 14 amino acids. CDR1 LNHDA and CDR2 SQIVND come from the germline V gene (reference sequence). Trimming removed 3 bases at V and 1 base at J, with 9 bases between. The CDR3 DNA is TGTGCCAGTAGTATCCGTGGGAGCCAAGAGACCCAGTACTTC. Protein sequence: CASSIRGSQETQYF. The full variable domain, completed using reference TRBV19 and TRBJ2-5, is DGGITQSPKYLFRKEGQNVTLSCEQNLNHDAMYWYRQDPGQGLRLIYYSQIVNDFQKGDIAEGYSVSREKKESFPLTVTSAQKNPTAFYLCASSIRGSQETQYFGPGTRLLVL.

This chain uses TRBV12-3 or TRBV12-4 with TRBJ2-3; D unclear. The V and J ends lost 10 bases and 3 bases respectively, with 8 bases between them. The CDR3 is 11 residues long. CDR3 residues: CANTDTDTQYF. CDR3 DNA: TGTGCCAACACCGATACAGATACGCAGTATTTT.

This rearrangement joins TRBV12-3 or TRBV12-4 to TRBJ2-5, with 9 nucleotides matching TRBD2. The V segment lost 8 bases and the J segment 6 bases; nucleotides outside the gene matches: 10. This CDR3 spans 14 amino acids. In DNA form, the CDR3 reads TGTGCCAGCCGAGAAGGCGGGGGGGCCAAGACCCAGTACTTC. Its translation: CASREGGGAKTQYF.

The sample holds a few counts of this clonotype. The J gene is TRBJ2-7, the V gene TRBV7-8; D ambiguous. Germline V gene data show CDR1 as SGHVS and CDR2 as FQNEAQ. The CDR3 consists of 14 residues. V was clipped by 0 bases and J by 2 bases, with 8 bases between them. The CDR3 here is CASSLASVTYEQYF. The CDR3 nucleotides are TGTGCCAGCAGCTTAGCTTCCGTGACCTACGAGCAGTACTTC.

This clonotype was counted once. The chain has TRBV5-5 and TRBJ1-2, with a tentative D call TRBD1 (5 bases). CDR1 is SGHKS and CDR2 is YYEKEE in the germline V gene (reference sequence). The CDR3 length is 14 residues. The germline V and J ends were trimmed by 5 bases and 1 base, with 12 bases remaining between them. The CDR3 is CASRLLDNNYGYTF. CDR3 coding DNA: TGTGCCAGCAGACTTCTGGACAATAACTATGGCTACACCTTC.

Concerning this clonotype itself: A much larger clonotype is one base distant, so this may be a read error. The chain is built from TRBV20-1 and TRBJ2-5; D perhaps matches TRBD2 (6 bases). There are 13 residues in the CDR3. V dropped 2 bases and J dropped 5 bases, with 12 bases sitting between them. Per the germline V gene, CDR1 is DFQATT and CDR2 is SNEGSKA (reference sequence). DNA for the CDR3: TGCAGTGCTAGAACCGGGACTCGCGAGACCCAGTACTTC. This translates into CSARTGTRETQYF.